The 5 T cell receptor beta chains below come from one sample, sequenced in a study of T cell repertoires in cytomegalovirus infection. Their target antigens are unknown. TCRdb itself ran the reads through MiXCR, one entry per CDR3 protein. Counted here are approximately 470,000 distinct CDR3 sequences, approximately 46% occurring once; the ten biggest clones make up just under 45%. Sequenced here: cultured PBMCs, sampled from culture after CMV antigen stimulation. Every receptor here comes from a human donor in good health (CMV status not recorded). Some clones in this sample may be carry-over from other donors' samples.

This clonotype was detected a few times. This chain connects TRBV6-1 to TRBJ2-5; D uncertain. With 0 bases removed from V and 10 bases from J, the gap between germline ends came to 9 bases. Germline CDR1 MNHNS, CDR2 SASEGT. The CDR3 totals 12 residues. The DNA for the CDR3 is TGTGCCAGCAGTGAAGCCGGAGAAAGCCAGTACTTC. It specifies CASSEAGESQYF.

The chain links TRBV11-2 to TRBJ2-1; possible D gene TRBD1, 6 bases. The germline V and J ends were trimmed by 1 base and 3 bases, with 10 bases remaining between them. Germline V gives CDR1 SGHAT, CDR2 FQNNGV. The CDR3 runs 15 residues. DNA for the CDR3: TGTGCCAGCAGCTTAGTTAGGGGGTACTACAATGAGCAGTTCTTC. It yields the protein CASSLVRGYYNEQFF.

This clonotype was detected only a few times. The rearrangement joins TRBV7-2 to TRBJ2-1, with a weak D call TRBD1 (5 bases). In germline, CDR1 is SGHTA, CDR2 FQGNSA. The germline V and J ends were trimmed by 5 bases and 5 bases, with 13 bases remaining between them. CDR3 length: 14 residues. The CDR3: CASSRARVDNEQFF. CDR3 nucleotide sequence: TGTGCCAGCAGCCGGGCCAGGGTTGACAATGAGCAGTTCTTC.

This sequence joins TRBV6-2 or TRBV6-3 and TRBJ1-5; D is unresolved. The CDR3 length is 12 residues. V was shortened by 5 bases and J by 6 bases, with 8 bases between the two germline ends. The germline CDR1 and CDR2 sequences are MNHEY and SVGEGT. CDR3 in DNA: TGTGCCAGCAGTCGAATGGGTCAGCCCCAGCATTTT. Amino acids: CASSRMGQPQHF.

This rearrangement joins TRBV7-8 to TRBJ1-5; D uncertain. Germline lookup yields CDR1 SGHVS and CDR2 FQNEAQ. Trimming took 5 bases from V and 6 from J, leaving 14 bases between them. The CDR3 runs 14 residues. CDR3 coding DNA: TGTGCCAGCAGCCCCCGAGATTGGGGTCAGCCCCAGCATTTT. Translating gives CASSPRDWGQPQHF.